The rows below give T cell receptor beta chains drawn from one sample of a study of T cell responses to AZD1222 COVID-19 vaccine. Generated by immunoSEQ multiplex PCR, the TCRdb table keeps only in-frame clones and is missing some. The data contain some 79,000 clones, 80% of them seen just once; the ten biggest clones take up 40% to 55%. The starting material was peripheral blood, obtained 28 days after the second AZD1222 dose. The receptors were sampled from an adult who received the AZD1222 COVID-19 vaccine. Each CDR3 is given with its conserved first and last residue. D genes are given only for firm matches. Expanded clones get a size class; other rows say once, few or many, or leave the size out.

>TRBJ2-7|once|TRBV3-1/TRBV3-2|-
CASSQSHSAGEQYF
TGTGCCAGCAGCCAAAGCCATAGTGCAGGCGAGCAGTACTTC
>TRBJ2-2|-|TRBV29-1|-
CSAEVIFDTGELFF
TGCAGCGCCGAGGTGATTTTTGACACCGGGGAGCTGTTTTTT
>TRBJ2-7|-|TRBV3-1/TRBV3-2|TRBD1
CASKGTGSYEQYF
TGTGCCAGCAAAGGGACAGGATCGTACGAGCAGTACTTC
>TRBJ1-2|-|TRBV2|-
CASSEGVGYTF
TGTGCCAGCAGTGAAGGGGTCGGCTACACCTTC
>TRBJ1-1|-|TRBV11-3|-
CASSLGRNTEAFF
TGTGCCAGCAGCTTAGGGCGGAACACTGAAGCTTTCTTT
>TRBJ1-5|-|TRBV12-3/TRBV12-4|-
CASSPPGSGPQHF
TGTGCCAGCAGTCCCCCGGGGAGCGGGCCCCAGCATTTT
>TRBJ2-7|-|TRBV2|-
CAGSRDSYEQYF
TGTGCCGGAAGTCGGGACTCCTACGAGCAGTACTTC
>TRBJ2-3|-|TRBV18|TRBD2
CASSLGTSTDTQYF
TGTGCCAGCTCACTTGGGACTAGTACAGATACGCAGTATTTT
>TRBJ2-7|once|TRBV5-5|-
CASSFSGGAVFSYEQYF
TGTGCCAGCAGCTTTAGTGGAGGGGCCGTCTTTTCCTACGAGCAGTACTTC
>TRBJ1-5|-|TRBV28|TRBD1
CASSSPGTGKQPQHF
TGTGCCAGCAGTTCACCTGGGACAGGGAAACAGCCCCAGCATTTT
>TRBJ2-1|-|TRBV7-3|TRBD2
CASSPGTSGAYNEQFF
TGTGCCAGCAGCCCCGGGACTAGCGGGGCCTACAATGAGCAGTTCTTC
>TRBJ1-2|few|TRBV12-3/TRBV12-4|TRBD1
CASRGTGGRGYTF
TGTGCCAGCAGGGGCACAGGGGGCCGCGGCTACACCTTC
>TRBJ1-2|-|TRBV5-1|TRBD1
CASSPDRPGGYTF
TGCGCCAGCAGCCCGGACAGGCCGGGGGGCTACACCTTC
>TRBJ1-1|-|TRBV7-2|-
CASSLWGGATEAFF
TGTGCCAGCAGCTTATGGGGGGGAGCTACTGAAGCTTTCTTT
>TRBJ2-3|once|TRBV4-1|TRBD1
CASSQPSGQGDDTQYF
TGCGCCAGCAGCCAACCATCCGGACAGGGGGACGATACGCAGTATTTT
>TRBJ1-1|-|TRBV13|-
CASSPGQGITEAFF
TGTGCCAGCAGCCCGGGCCAGGGAATCACTGAAGCTTTCTTT
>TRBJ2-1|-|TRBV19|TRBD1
CASSIYVGTGENKFF
TGTGCCAGTAGTATCTATGTCGGGACAGGGGAGAATAAGTTCTTC
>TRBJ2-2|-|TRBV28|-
CASTPGSYTGELFF
TGTGCCAGCACTCCGGGGTCCTACACCGGGGAGCTGTTTTTT
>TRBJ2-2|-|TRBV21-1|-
CASSKVEVTRTSGVPNTGELFF
TGTGCCAGCAGCAAAGTCGAGGTCACCCGGACTAGCGGTGTTCCGAACACCGGGGAGCTGTTTTTT
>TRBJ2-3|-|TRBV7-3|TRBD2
CASSPTSGSGDTQYF
TGTGCCAGCAGCCCAACTAGCGGGTCAGGAGATACGCAGTATTTT
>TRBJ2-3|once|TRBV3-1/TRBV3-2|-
CATSRTDTQYF
TGTGCCACCTCACGGACAGATACGCAGTATTTT
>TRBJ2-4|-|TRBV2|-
CASSELVGQGTGNIQYF
TGTGCCAGCAGTGAACTGGTCGGGCAGGGAACAGGGAACATTCAGTACTTC
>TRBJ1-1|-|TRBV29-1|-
CSVAGLSNTEAFF
TGCAGCGTGGCGGGTCTCTCCAACACTGAAGCTTTCTTT
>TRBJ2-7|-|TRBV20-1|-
CSARDVLAPYF
TGCAGTGCTAGAGATGTCCTAGCACCCTACTTC